The rows below give T cell receptor beta chains drawn from one sample of a study of shared clonotypes between healthy human individuals. Libraries were prepared by immunoSEQ multiplex PCR; TCRdb keeps only in-frame clonotypes and omits some of them. The sample lists hundreds of thousands of clones, roughly 77% occurring once. Sequencing was carried out using PBMCs. Receptors originate from a woman in her thirties or forties in good health. Some clones in this sample may be carry-over from other donors' samples. Each CDR3 is given with its conserved first and last residue. D genes are given only for firm matches. Not every row has a clone size; where given, it reads once, few, many or a size class.

>NA|many|TRBV5-4|TRBJ2-7|14
TGTGCCAGCAGCTTGGGTAGCAGGGAGTACGAGCAGTACTTC
CASSLGSREYEQYF
>TRBD2|NA|TRBV27|TRBJ2-3|14
TGTGCCAGCAGTTTTGACTCCGCGGGGGGTACGCAGTATTTT
CASSFDSAGGTQYF
>TRBD2|NA|TRBV5-4|TRBJ2-7|16
TGTGCCAGCAGCTTGGGTCTAGCGGGAGGGCCGGACGAGCAGTACTTC
CASSLGLAGGPDEQYF
>TRBD1|NA|TRBV18|TRBJ1-2|16
TGTGCCAGCTCACGATCCCCGGACAGGGCAGAAGATGGCTACACCTTC
CASSRSPDRAEDGYTF
>TRBD1|NA|TRBV7-3|TRBJ1-2|13
TGTGCCAGCAGCACGAGGACAGGGGGCGACTACACCTTC
CASSTRTGGDYTF
>NA|NA|TRBV5-4|TRBJ2-7|16
TGTGCCAGCAGCGCCCAGGGGGGCGGGACGCCATGGGAGCAGTACTTC
CASSAQGGGTPWEQYF
>NA|NA|TRBV30|TRBJ2-7|13
TGTGCCTGGAACACGGGGACGCCTTACGAGCAGTACTTC
CAWNTGTPYEQYF
>NA|NA|TRBV5-4|TRBJ2-3|14
TGTGCCAGCAGCTCCACCTACCGCTCAGATACGCAGTATTTT
CASSSTYRSDTQYF
>TRBD1|NA|TRBV30|TRBJ1-2|14
TGTGCCTGGGCGCCGGGACAGTTACGATATGGCTACACCTTC
CAWAPGQLRYGYTF
>NA|once|TRBV4-3|TRBJ1-2|14
TGCGCCAGCAGCCAACCCGACAGGATCTATGGCTACACCTTC
CASSQPDRIYGYTF
>TRBD2|NA|TRBV6-1|TRBJ2-1|16
TGTGCCAGCAGTGAAGCTAGACTAGCGGGAGGCAATGAGCAGTTCTTC
CASSEARLAGGNEQFF
>NA|NA|TRBV7-9|TRBJ2-7|12
TGTGCCAGCAGCTTAACGACCTACGAGCAGTACTTC
CASSLTTYEQYF
>NA|NA|TRBV4-3|TRBJ1-4|14
TGCGCCAGCAGCCAAGGAATGGGAGAACCAGGACTGTTTTTT
CASSQGMGEPGLFF
>NA|NA|TRBV5-6|TRBJ1-1|14
TGTGCCAGCAGTCGGACAGCGTCCCAAAAGGAAGCTTTCTTT
CASSRTASQKEAFF
>TRBD1|many|TRBV6-5|TRBJ2-1|15
TGTGCCAGCAGTCGAGACAGGGGGCTCGTCTATGAGCAGTTCTTC
CASSRDRGLVYEQFF
>NA|NA|TRBV9|TRBJ1-1|13
TGTGCCAGCAGCGGCCGTTGGGAGGGGGAAGCTTTCTTT
CASSGRWEGEAFF
>NA|NA|TRBV7-6|TRBJ2-1|15
TGTGCCAGCAGCTTAGACGGCGGAGAGGGAAATGAGCAGTTCTTC
CASSLDGGEGNEQFF